The source of this TCR beta chain is a study of T cell changes during pregnancy in multiple sclerosis (dated by TCRdb to the late 2010s). Regarding the research as a whole: Changes in the T cell repertoire over the course of pregnancy were examined in this study in women with multiple sclerosis.

From the germline V gene (reference sequence), CDR1 is LNHDA and CDR2 is SQIVND. V was cut back by 5 bases and J by 1 base, leaving a gap of 11 bases between them. The CDR3 holds 14 amino acids from the cysteine to the phenylalanine. Solely the CDR3 DNA is kept, with 42 bases framed from the first base. Library method: the immunoSEQ multiplex PCR assay. The clones in this table, taken by TCRdb from immuneACCESS, are in-frame only. Not every clone is retained; where verified, under half of the shortfall comes from an unresolved V gene, and the cause of the rest is unknown. This sample has fewer than 60,000 clones in its table, and roughly 90% of those were observed once. Jointly, the top ten make up about 0.6% of the sample. Note on this clone: It lacks a known antigen. No qualities accompany the bases; no much larger clone lies one base away.

The chain is assembled from TRBV19 and TRBJ1-1; the D gene is possibly TRBD1, with 6 bases matching. Sequencing was performed on CD4+ T cells from peripheral blood mononuclear cells, taken after pregnancy. The clonotype was recovered from a female donor with multiple sclerosis, enrolled in a pregnancy study. The sequenced DNA: TGTGCCAGTAGTCGGGACACCCGGAACACTGAAGCTTTCTTT. Protein translation: CASSRDTRNTEAFF.